These 24 T cell receptor beta chains came from one sample sequenced in a study of glioma-infiltrating T cells. Using RNA template, CDR3s of TCR alpha and beta were amplified with iRepertoire arm-PCR. TCRdb fed the multiplex PCR reads into MiXCR, producing one record per CDR3 protein. The table lists fewer than 200,000 distinct CDR3 sequences, approximately 30% of them singletons, with around 20% in the top ten. Sequenced: glioma tissue, nonneoplastic brain tissue, or PBMCs (not recorded which). The source is a human donor with low-grade glioma or glioblastoma, undergoing nonglioma brain surgery, or in good health (not recorded which).

This clonotype was observed a few times. The chain has TRBV9 and TRBJ1-1, with 7 bases matching TRBD1. CDR1 and CDR2 (germline): SGDLS, YYNGEE. The CDR3 has 14 residues. Unmatched junction bases numbered 13, after V lost 4 bases and J lost 10 bases. The CDR3 bases are TGTGCCAGCAGCCCGAGAGGGACAGTCCCGGTAGCTTTCTTT. Its protein product is CASSPRGTVPVAFF.

This clonotype was counted ten times or more. The rearrangement uses TRBV3-1 and TRBJ1-5, with D perhaps matching TRBD1 (5 bases). Germline V gene sequence: CDR1 LGHDT, CDR2 YNNKEL (reference sequence). This CDR3 region has 14 residues. With 1 base removed from V and 7 bases from J, the gap between germline ends came to 11 bases. CDR3 DNA: TGTGCCAGCAGCCAAGCGATACAGGAGCAGCCCCAGCATTTT. It encodes CASSQAIQEQPQHF.

The chain has TRBV7-9 and TRBJ2-7; no definite D call. Germline V gene data show CDR1 as SEHNR and CDR2 as FQNEAQ (reference sequence). The CDR3 contains 14 residues. V was shortened by 1 base and J by 3 bases, with 10 bases between the two germline ends. The CDR3 DNA is TGTGCCAGCAGCTTAGATCGGAACATCTACGAGCAGTACTTC. Translating gives CASSLDRNIYEQYF.

Ten or more counts support this clonotype. The rearrangement joins TRBV12-3 or TRBV12-4 to TRBJ1-2, with D maybe TRBD1 (6 bases). This CDR3 has 15 amino acids. V lost 3 bases to trimming and J lost 4 bases, with 15 bases between them. The CDR3 sequence: CASSFRQGRSYGYTF. CDR3 in DNA: TGTGCCAGCAGTTTTAGGCAGGGGCGCAGCTATGGCTACACCTTC.

This clonotype was picked up one time. The gene calls are TRBV27 and TRBJ2-1, with 11 nucleotides matching TRBD2. Germline values: CDR1 MNHEY, CDR2 SMNVEV (reference sequence). The CDR3 extends over 17 amino acids. J lost 3 bases, V lost 6 bases, and 10 bases had no gene match. The CDR3 reads CASRDRPGLAVYNEQFF. CDR3 in DNA: TGTGCCAGCAGAGATCGCCCGGGACTAGCGGTCTACAATGAGCAGTTCTTC.

Note on this clonotype: One base away lies a much larger clone, so this may be a sequencing read error. The CDR3 region is CDSGTVLDSPLHF. CDR3 in DNA: TGTGACAGCGGGACAGTACTAGATTCACCCCTCCACTTT. The chain has TRBV9 and TRBJ1-6, with 7 bases fitting TRBD1. The CDR3 has 13 residues. CDR1 is SGDLS, CDR2 YYNGEE, per germline.

About this clonotype itself: This could be a read error, since a much larger clone is one nucleotide away. The chain employs TRBV18 and TRBJ2-1, with 10 bases that match TRBD2. This CDR3 spans 15 amino acids. With 2 bases clipped from V and 14 bases from J, the junction kept 12 bases outside the gene matches. Per the germline V gene, CDR1 is KGHSH and CDR2 is LQKENI. The CDR3 is CASSPKREGWFEEFF. DNA for the CDR3: TGTGCCAGCTCACCAAAGCGGGAGGGCTGGTTCGAGGAGTTCTTC.

J is TRBJ2-1 and V is TRBV4-1, with 10 bases identical to TRBD2. The V gene end was trimmed by 3 bases and the J gene end by 4 bases; junction bases not matched to a gene: 6. This CDR3 contains 16 residues. The V gene's germline CDR1 is MGHRA and CDR2 YSYEKL. CDR3 sequence: CASSQTGTSAYNEQFF. CDR3 sequence (DNA): TGCGCCAGCAGCCAGACCGGGACTAGCGCATACAATGAGCAGTTCTTC.

CDR3: CASSMSTGGTDTQYF. In DNA, the CDR3 is TGTGCCAGTAGTATGTCGACAGGGGGCACAGATACGCAGTATTTT. The rearrangement joins TRBV19 to TRBJ2-3; 8 nucleotides line up with TRBD1. With 3 bases clipped from V and 1 base from J, the junction kept 3 bases outside the gene matches. Germline V gives CDR1 LNHDA, CDR2 SQIVND (reference sequence). This CDR3 contains 15 residues.

About this clonotype: With a much larger clone just one base away, this may be a read error. The chain employs TRBV19 and TRBJ2-3; 7 bases are a match to TRBD2. The length of the CDR3 is 16 residues. Germline V gene data show CDR1 as LNHDA and CDR2 as SQIVND (reference sequence). With V trimmed by 6 bases and J by 2 bases, 11 bases remained unmatched. CDR3 sequence: CASRTPWGGTTDTQYF. The CDR3 coding sequence is TGTGCCAGTAGAACTCCCTGGGGGGGAACCACAGATACGCAGTATTTT. The full variable domain, rest sourced from reference TRBV19 and TRBJ2-3, is DGGITQSPKYLFRKEGQNVTLSCEQNLNHDAMYWYRQDPGQGLRLIYYSQIVNDFQKGDIAEGYSVSREKKESFPLTVTSAQKNPTAFYLCASRTPWGGTTDTQYFGPGTRLTVL.

This clonotype was detected ten times or more. The chain carries TRBV12-5 and TRBJ2-3, with D possibly TRBD1 on 5 matching bases. Trimming cost V 4 bases and J 2 bases, with 10 bases left between them. The germline V gene has CDR1 LGHNT and CDR2 FRNRAP. There are 14 residues in the CDR3. The CDR3 is CASGSRQTTDTQYF. In DNA, the CDR3 is TGTGCTAGTGGTTCAAGACAGACCACAGATACGCAGTATTTT. The full variable domain, completed using reference TRBV12-5 and TRBJ2-3, is DARVTQTPRHKVTEMGQEVTMRCQPILGHNTVFWYRQTMMQGLELLAYFRNRAPLDDSGMPKDRFSAEMPDATLATLKIQPSEPRDSAVYFCASGSRQTTDTQYFGPGTRLTVL.

Regarding this clonotype: A read error may be the cause here, since a much bigger clone is one base away. The chain couples TRBV4-2 to TRBJ2-5; no definite D call. Trimming took 0 bases from V and 5 from J, leaving 4 bases between them. CDR3 length equals 12 residues. Germline V gene sequence: CDR1 LGHNA, CDR2 YNFKEQ. The CDR3 sequence: CASSQEGETQYF. DNA of the CDR3: TGTGCCAGCAGCCAAGAAGGGGAGACCCAGTACTTC.

A few counts support this clonotype. The chain carries TRBV29-1 and TRBJ1-2, with a tentative D call TRBD1 (6 bases). The CDR3 contains 12 residues. From germline, CDR1 is SQVTM and CDR2 ANQGSEA. Trimming cost V 4 bases and J 7 bases, with 13 bases left between them. DNA for the CDR3: TGCAGCGTTGTGGGGGGCGGTCGTGGCTACACCTTC. It specifies CSVVGGGRGYTF.

This clonotype occurred many times. The CDR3 DNA follows: TGTGCCAGCAGCGTAGAGATTTTCGACGCCCGGTTCTTC. Residues: CASSVEIFDARFF. The chain uses TRBV9 and TRBJ2-1; D is uncertain. The CDR3 runs 13 residues. From germline, CDR1 is SGDLS and CDR2 YYNGEE. Trimming shortened V by 0 bases and J by 15 bases, and 16 bases separated the two germline ends.

The V call is TRBV4-1, the J call TRBJ2-7; 8 nucleotides align to TRBD1. Germline CDR1 is MGHRA and CDR2 is YSYEKL. V shed 1 base, J shed 7 bases, and the junction held 15 bases outside the gene matches. The CDR3 runs to 17 residues. This CDR3 is CASSQGEVEAGGREQYF. The CDR3 DNA reads TGCGCCAGCAGCCAAGGAGAGGTCGAGGCAGGGGGCAGAGAGCAGTACTTC.

The chain has TRBV6-6 and TRBJ2-1; 7 bases are a match to TRBD1. Trimming at V came to 5 bases and at J to 6 bases, leaving 4 bases not matched to a gene. The CDR3 runs 13 residues. Germline CDR1 MNHNY, CDR2 SVGAGI (reference sequence). The CDR3 DNA reads TGTGCCAGCAGTCCCTGGACAGGCAATGAGCAGTTCTTC. This gives the protein CASSPWTGNEQFF.

This sequence joins TRBV19 and TRBJ1-1; 8 bases agree with TRBD1. The CDR3 runs to 14 residues. Per germline, CDR1 LNHDA and CDR2 SQIVND (reference sequence). V lost 6 bases and J lost 3; bases outside the gene matches: 6. For the CDR3, the DNA is TGTGCCAGTAGGACGACAGGGGAGTACACTGAAGCTTTCTTT. Translating gives CASRTTGEYTEAFF.

A word on this clonotype: A much larger clonotype is one base distant, so this may be a read error. V and J are TRBV7-2 and TRBJ2-1, with a tentative D call TRBD1 (5 bases). The CDR3 runs to 17 residues. Germline V gene sequence: CDR1 SGHTA, CDR2 FQGNSA. V lost 4 bases to trimming and J lost 3 bases, with 19 bases between them. The CDR3 loop reads CASSSQGWGYFYNEQFF. In nucleotides, the CDR3 is TGTGCCAGCAGCTCGCAGGGATGGGGATACTTCTACAATGAGCAGTTCTTC.

In the case of this clonotype: Given the absence of the conserved phenylalanine or tryptophan at the CDR3 end, a read error is likely. Because the CDR3's place on the DNA is in doubt, the DNA is left out and the CDR3 is given as listed by TCRdb. This chain connects TRBV20-1 to TRBJ1-1; the D call of TRBD1 is as the table states it, not checked on the DNA. Germline assignment: CDR1 DFQATT and CDR2 SNEGSKA (reference sequence). The CDR3 totals 14 residues, both ends included. This CDR3 is CSATFEGVNTEAVY.

Turning to this clonotype: A much more abundant neighbour one base away suggests this may be a read error. The gene calls are TRBV29-1 and TRBJ1-5; D is undetermined. Per germline, CDR1 SQVTM and CDR2 ANQGSEA. The germline V and J ends were trimmed by 4 bases and 4 bases, with 14 bases remaining between them. CDR3 length: 14 amino acids. The CDR3 sequence is CSVGGGEANQPQHF. For the CDR3, the DNA is TGCAGCGTTGGAGGTGGAGAGGCTAATCAGCCCCAGCATTTT.

This clonotype was seen once. This sequence joins TRBV7-3 and TRBJ2-2, with D perhaps TRBD1 (6 bases). The V end lost 5 bases, the J end lost 2 bases, and 18 bases lay between the germline ends. This CDR3 has 17 residues. Per the germline V gene, CDR1 is SGHTA and CDR2 is FQGTGA. The CDR3 is CASSQQRDMQNTGELFF. CDR3 in DNA: TGTGCCAGCAGCCAACAAAGGGACATGCAAAACACCGGGGAGCTGTTTTTT.

The gene calls are TRBV4-2 and TRBJ2-1; D not resolved. Germline CDR1 is LGHNA and CDR2 is YNFKEQ. Trimming took off 0 bases at V and 6 bases at J, with 9 bases between the two ends. This CDR3 is built from 14 residues. In DNA form, the CDR3 reads TGTGCCAGCAGCCAAGATCCGAGGAGCAATGAGCAGTTCTTC. Its translation: CASSQDPRSNEQFF.

This clonotype occurred many times. The J gene is TRBJ1-4, the V gene TRBV14; unclear D gene. Trimming stripped 0 bases from V and 2 bases from J, with 10 bases between. This CDR3 comprises 16 residues. Germline CDR1 is SGHDN and CDR2 is FVKESK. CDR3 loop: CASSQEKQRTNEKLFF. DNA for the CDR3: TGTGCCAGCAGCCAAGAAAAGCAACGGACTAATGAAAAACTGTTTTTT. The variable domain in full, completed from reference TRBV14 and TRBJ1-4, reads EAGVTQFPSHSVIEKGQTVTLRCDPISGHDNLYWYRRVMGKEIKFLLHFVKESKQDESGMPNNRFLAERTGGTYSTLKVQPAELEDSGVYFCASSQEKQRTNEKLFFGSGTQLSVL.

Many counts were recorded for this clonotype. V and J are TRBV6-5 and TRBJ2-1; no firm D call. The CDR3 sequence is 14 residues long. CDR1 is MNHEY and CDR2 is SVGAGI in the germline V gene. V gave up 0 bases and J gave up 5 bases, with 8 bases separating them. CDR3 DNA sequence: TGTGCCAGCAGTTACTCGCACTACAACAATGAGCAGTTCTTC. Protein product: CASSYSHYNNEQFF.